This TCR beta chain was identified in a study of T cells in Graves' hyperthyroidism and ophthalmopathy. On the study more broadly: Once the initial diagnosis was made, peripheral blood was obtained before any treatment.

This clonotype occurred many times. It was RNA transcripts that yielded the amplified TCR beta CDR3 regions. Carried out on the TCR CDR3, a first-round RT-PCR used the HTBI primer set. Each CDR3 protein is one row after TCRdb ran MiXCR on the multiplex PCR reads. The sample comprises a few hundred thousand distinct CDR3 sequences, 14% of which are singletons, and 4.5% to 6% rests with the top ten. This TCR derives from a woman aged 25 to 39 with Graves' hyperthyroidism that later progressed to Graves' ophthalmopathy. Sample: blood.

This CDR3 is CASSTGSPETQYF. Here the CDR3 DNA reads TGTGCCAGCAGTACGGGATCACCAGAGACCCAGTACTTC. The chain carries TRBV28 and TRBJ2-5; the D gene is possibly TRBD2 (5 bases). V was shortened by 5 bases and J by 4 bases, with 11 bases between the two germline ends. The germline V gene encodes CDR1 MDHEN and CDR2 SYDVKM. The CDR3 contains 13 residues. The whole variable domain, remainder taken from reference TRBV28 and TRBJ2-5, is DVKVTQSSRYLVKRTGEKVFLECVQDMDHENMFWYRQDPGLGLRLIYFSYDVKMKEKGDIPEGYSVSREKKERFSLILESASTNQTSMYLCASSTGSPETQYFGPGTRLLVL.